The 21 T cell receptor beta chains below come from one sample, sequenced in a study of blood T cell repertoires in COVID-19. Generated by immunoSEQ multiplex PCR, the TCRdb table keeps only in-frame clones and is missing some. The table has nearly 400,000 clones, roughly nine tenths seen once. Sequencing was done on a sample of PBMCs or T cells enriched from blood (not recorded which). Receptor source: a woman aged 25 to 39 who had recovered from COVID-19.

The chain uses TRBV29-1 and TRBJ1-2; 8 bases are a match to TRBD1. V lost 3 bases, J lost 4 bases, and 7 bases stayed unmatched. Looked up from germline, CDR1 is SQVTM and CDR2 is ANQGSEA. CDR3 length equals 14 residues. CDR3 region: CSVDGAGTGYGYTF. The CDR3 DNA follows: TGCAGCGTTGATGGGGCAGGGACAGGCTATGGCTACACCTTC.

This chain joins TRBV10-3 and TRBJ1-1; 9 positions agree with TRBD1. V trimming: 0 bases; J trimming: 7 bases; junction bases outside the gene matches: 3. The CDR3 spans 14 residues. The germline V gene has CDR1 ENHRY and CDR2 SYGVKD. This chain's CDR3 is CAISESKGQGEAFF. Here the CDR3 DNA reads TGTGCCATCAGTGAGTCGAAGGGACAGGGTGAAGCTTTCTTT.

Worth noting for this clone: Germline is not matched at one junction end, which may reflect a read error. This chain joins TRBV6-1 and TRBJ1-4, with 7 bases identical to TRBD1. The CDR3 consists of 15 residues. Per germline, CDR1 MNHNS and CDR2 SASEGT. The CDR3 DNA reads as TGTGCCAGCAGCGAAGAGACAGGGATTAATGAAAAACTGTTTTTT. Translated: CASSEETGINEKLFF.

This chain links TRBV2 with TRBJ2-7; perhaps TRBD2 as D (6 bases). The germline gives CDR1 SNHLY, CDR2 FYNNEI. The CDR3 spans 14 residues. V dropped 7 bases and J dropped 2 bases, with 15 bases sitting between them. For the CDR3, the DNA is TGTGCCAGCAAAGTCTCCCCTAGCGCCTACGAGCAGTACTTC. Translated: CASKVSPSAYEQYF.

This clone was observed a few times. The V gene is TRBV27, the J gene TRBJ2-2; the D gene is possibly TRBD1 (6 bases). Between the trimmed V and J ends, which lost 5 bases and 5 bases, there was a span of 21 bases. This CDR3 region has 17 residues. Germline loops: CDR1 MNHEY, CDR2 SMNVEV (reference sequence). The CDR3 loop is CASSPSWGRVGTGELFF. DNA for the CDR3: TGTGCCAGCAGTCCGTCTTGGGGGCGAGTCGGGACCGGGGAGCTGTTTTTT.

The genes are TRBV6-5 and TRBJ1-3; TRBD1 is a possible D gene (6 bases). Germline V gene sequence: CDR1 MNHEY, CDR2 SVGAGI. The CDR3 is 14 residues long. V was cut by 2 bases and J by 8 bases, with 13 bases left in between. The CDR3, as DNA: TGTGCCAGCAGTTACGGGGGCAGGGGTGACACCATATATTTT. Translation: CASSYGGRGDTIYF.

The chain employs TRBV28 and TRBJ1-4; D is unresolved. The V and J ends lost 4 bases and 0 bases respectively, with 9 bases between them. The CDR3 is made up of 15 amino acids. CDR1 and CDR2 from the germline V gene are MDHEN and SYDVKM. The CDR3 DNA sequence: TGTGCCAGCAGTTCAGAGGGTTCAACTAATGAAAAACTGTTTTTT. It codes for CASSSEGSTNEKLFF.

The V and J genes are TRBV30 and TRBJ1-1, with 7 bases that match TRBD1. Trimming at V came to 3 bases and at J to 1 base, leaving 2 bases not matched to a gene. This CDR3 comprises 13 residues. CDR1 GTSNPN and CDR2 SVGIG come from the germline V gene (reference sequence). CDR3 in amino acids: CAWRNRGNTEAFF. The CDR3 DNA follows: TGTGCCTGGAGGAACAGGGGGAACACTGAAGCTTTCTTT.

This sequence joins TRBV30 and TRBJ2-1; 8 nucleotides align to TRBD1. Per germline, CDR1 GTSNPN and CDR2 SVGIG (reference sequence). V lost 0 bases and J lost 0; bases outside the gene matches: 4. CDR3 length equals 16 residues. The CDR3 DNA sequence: TGTGCCTGGAGTGTAAATACAGGGGGCTCCTACAATGAGCAGTTCTTC. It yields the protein CAWSVNTGGSYNEQFF.

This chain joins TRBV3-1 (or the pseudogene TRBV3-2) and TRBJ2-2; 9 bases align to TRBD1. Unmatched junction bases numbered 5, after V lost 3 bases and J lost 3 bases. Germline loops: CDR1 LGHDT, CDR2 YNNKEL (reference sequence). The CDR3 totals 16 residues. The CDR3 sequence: CASSQVTGGHTGELFF. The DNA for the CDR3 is TGTGCCAGCAGCCAGGTGACAGGGGGGCACACCGGGGAGCTGTTTTTT.

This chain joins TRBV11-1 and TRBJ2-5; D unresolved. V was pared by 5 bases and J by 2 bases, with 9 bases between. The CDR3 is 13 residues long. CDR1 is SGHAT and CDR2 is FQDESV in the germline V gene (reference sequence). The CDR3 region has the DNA TGTGCCAGCAGCAAACACGAACAAGAGACCCAGTACTTC. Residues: CASSKHEQETQYF.

The CDR3 DNA reads TGTGCCAGCAGTCCCCACAGGGGGCAGACTGAAGCTTTCTTT. Translation: CASSPHRGQTEAFF. This chain joins TRBV28 and TRBJ1-1; TRBD1 matches at 9 bases. Germline V lookup: CDR1 MDHEN, CDR2 SYDVKM. The trim removed 5 bases at V and 5 bases at J, leaving 6 bases unmatched. The CDR3 extends over 14 amino acids.

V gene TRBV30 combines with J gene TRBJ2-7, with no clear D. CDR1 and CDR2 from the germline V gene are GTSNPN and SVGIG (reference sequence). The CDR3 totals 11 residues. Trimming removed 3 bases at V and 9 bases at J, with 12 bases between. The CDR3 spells CAWRVAAGQYF. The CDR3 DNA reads TGTGCCTGGAGGGTTGCGGCCGGGCAGTACTTC.

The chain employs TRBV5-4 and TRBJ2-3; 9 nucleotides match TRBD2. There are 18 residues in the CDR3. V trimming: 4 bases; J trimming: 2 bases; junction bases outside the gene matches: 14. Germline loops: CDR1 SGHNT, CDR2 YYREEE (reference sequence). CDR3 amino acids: CASSPFGSGGTFTDTQYF. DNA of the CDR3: TGTGCCAGCAGCCCCTTCGGTAGCGGGGGTACCTTCACAGATACGCAGTATTTT.

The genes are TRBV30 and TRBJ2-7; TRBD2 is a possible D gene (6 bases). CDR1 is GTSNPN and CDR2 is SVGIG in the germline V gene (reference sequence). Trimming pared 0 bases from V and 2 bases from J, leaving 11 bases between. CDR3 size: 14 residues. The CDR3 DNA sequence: TGTGCCTGGAGTGTCTATGGAGGGGCCTACGAGCAGTACTTC. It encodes CAWSVYGGAYEQYF. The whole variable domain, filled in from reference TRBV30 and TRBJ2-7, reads SQTIHQWPATLVQPVGSPLSLECTVEGTSNPNLYWYRQAAGRGLQLLFYSVGIGQISSEVPQNLSASRPQDRQFILSSKKLLLSDSGFYLCAWSVYGGAYEQYFGPGTRLTVT.

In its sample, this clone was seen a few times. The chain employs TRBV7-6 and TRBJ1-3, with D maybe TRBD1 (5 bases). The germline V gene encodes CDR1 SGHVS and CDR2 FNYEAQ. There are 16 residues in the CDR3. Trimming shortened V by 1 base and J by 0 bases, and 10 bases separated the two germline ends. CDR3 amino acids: CASSLGAGRSGNTIYF. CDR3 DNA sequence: TGTGCCAGCAGCTTAGGTGCGGGGCGCTCTGGAAACACCATATATTTT. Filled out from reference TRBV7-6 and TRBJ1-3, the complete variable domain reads GAGVSQSPRYKVTKRGQDVALRCDPISGHVSLYWYRQALGQGPEFLTYFNYEAQQDKSGLPNDRFSAERPEGSISTLTIQRTEQRDSAMYRCASSLGAGRSGNTIYFGEGSWLTVV.

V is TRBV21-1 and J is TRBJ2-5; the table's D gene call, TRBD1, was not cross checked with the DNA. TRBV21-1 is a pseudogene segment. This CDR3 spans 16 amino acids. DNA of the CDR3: TGTGCCAGCAGCAAAGGCCGGGACAGGGGACAAGAGACCCAGTACTTC. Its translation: CASSKGRDRGQETQYF.

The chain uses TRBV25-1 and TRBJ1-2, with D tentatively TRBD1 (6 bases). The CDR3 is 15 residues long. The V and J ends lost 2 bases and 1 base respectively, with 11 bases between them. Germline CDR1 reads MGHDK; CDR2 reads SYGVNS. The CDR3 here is CASSEQGQSNYGYTF. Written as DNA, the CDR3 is TGTGCCAGCAGTGAACAGGGGCAGAGTAACTATGGCTACACCTTC.

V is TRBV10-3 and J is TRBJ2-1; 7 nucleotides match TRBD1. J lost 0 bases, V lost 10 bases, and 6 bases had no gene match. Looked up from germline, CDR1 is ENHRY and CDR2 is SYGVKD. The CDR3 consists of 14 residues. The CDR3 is CATQDRASYNEQFF. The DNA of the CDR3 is TGTGCCACCCAAGACAGGGCCTCCTACAATGAGCAGTTCTTC.

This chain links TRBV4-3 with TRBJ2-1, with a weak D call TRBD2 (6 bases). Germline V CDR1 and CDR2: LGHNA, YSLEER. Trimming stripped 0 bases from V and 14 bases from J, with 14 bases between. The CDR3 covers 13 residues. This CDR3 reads CASSQEPGSTEFF. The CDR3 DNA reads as TGCGCCAGCAGCCAAGAACCCGGGAGCACTGAGTTCTTC.

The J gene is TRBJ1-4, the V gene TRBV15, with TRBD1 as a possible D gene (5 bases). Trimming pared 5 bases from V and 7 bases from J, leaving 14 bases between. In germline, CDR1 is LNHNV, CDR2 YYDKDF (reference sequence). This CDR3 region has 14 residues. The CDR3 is CATSGPMGGEKLFF. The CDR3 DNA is TGTGCCACCAGCGGCCCAATGGGGGGTGAAAAACTGTTTTTT.